Reported below is one TCR beta chain. V was clipped by 2 bases and J by 4 bases; unmatched bases: 3. CDR1 is MNHEY, CDR2 SVGAGI, per germline. This CDR3 region has 14 residues. These data originate in a study of cytomegalovirus exposure and HLA in healthy donors. Vbeta (60) and Jbeta (13) primers were used in the PCR. Measured with immunoSEQ multiplex PCR; TCRdb has only the in-frame clones, and not every one. In all, the sample yields around 200,000 clones. This receptor was identified in a woman aged 30 to 39 in good health and CMV-seropositive. The V and J genes are TRBV6-5 and TRBJ1-1; TRBD1 matches 8 bases. Sequences were obtained from PBMCs. CDR3 nucleotides: TGTGCCAGCAGTTACGACAGGGGTAGCACTGAAGCTTTCTTT. It is translated as CASSYDRGSTEAFF.